This T cell receptor delta chain emerged from a study of γδ T cells in repeated Plasmodium falciparum infection. For the study at large: The natural-infection arm compared Malian children under seasonal malaria with matched Australian children. Samples were taken at baseline, before some infections, and 21 days after each. Study-wide results and limits: Vgamma9/Vdelta2+ repertoires stayed stably polyclonal over time and infection.

TCRdb reapplied CATT to the multiplex PCR reads. The sample holds 45,000 to 60,000 delta-chain clones; roughly 1.9% are singletons and the top ten take 20% to 25%. Gammadelta T cells were flow-sorted from PBMC into Vgamma9/Vdelta2+ and Vdelta2-negative populations for bulk analysis. This clone was observed a few times. The antigen remains undetermined. A far larger clone is one nucleotide away, so this likely arose from a read error. Other nucleotide sequences from this sample produce the same CDR3. The CDR3 runs 26 residues. Germline CDR1 is TSWWSYY and CDR2 is QGS. Trimming at V came to 4 bases and at J to 5 bases, leaving 37 bases not matched to a gene.

The TCR was taken from a pool of human donors (malaria-infected and uninfected, not separated). Sequenced material: gamma-delta T cells from blood. The J gene is TRDJ1, the V gene TRDV1; 13 nucleotides agree with TRDD3. As TCRdb names no J gene, one was assigned here on the basis of a DNA match to germline. The CDR3 sequence: CALGAGFQVYYEFYWGIRGGTDKLIF. For the CDR3, the DNA is TGTGCTCTTGGGGCAGGGTTTCAGGTCTACTACGAATTTTACTGGGGGATACGCGGGGGCACTGATAAACTCATCTTT.